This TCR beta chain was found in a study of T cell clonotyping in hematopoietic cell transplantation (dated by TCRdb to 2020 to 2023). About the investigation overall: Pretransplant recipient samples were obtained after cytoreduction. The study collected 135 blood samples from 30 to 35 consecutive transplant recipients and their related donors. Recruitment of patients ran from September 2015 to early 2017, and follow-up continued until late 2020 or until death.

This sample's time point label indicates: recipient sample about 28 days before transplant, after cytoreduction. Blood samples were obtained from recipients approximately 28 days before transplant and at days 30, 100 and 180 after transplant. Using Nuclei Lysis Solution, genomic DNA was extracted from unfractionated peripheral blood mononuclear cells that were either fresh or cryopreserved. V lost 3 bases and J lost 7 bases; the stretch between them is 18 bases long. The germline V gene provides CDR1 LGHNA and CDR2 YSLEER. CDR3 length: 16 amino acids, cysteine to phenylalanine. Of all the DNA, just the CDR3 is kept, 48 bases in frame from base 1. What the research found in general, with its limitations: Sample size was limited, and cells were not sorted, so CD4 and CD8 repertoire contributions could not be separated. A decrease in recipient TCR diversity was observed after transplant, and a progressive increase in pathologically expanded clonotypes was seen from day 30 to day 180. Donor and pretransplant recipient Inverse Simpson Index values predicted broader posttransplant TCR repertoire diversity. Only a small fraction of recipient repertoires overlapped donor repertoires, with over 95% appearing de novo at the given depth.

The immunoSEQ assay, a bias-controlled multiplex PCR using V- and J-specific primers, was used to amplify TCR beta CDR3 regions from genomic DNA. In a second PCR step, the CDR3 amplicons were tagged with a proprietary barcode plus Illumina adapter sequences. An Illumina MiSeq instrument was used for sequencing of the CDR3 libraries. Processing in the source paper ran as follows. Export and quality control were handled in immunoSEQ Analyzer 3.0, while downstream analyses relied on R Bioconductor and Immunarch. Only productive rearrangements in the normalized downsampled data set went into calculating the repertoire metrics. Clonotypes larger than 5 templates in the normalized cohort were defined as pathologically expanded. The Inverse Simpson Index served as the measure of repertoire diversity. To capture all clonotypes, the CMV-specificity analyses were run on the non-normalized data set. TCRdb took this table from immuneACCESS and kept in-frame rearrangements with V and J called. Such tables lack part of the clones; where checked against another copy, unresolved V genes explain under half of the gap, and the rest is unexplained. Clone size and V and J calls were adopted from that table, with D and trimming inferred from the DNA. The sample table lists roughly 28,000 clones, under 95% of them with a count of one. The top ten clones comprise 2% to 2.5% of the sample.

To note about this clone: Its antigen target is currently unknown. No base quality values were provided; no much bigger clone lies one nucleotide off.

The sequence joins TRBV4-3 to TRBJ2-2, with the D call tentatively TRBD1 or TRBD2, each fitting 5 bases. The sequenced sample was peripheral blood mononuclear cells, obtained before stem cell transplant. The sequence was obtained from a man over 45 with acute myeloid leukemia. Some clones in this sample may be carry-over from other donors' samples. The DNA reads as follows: TGCGCCAGCAGCCATCGGTCAGGGACGTTTATCGGGGAGCTGTTTTTT. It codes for CASSHRSGTFIGELFF.